These T cell receptor beta chains were read from a single sample in a study of CD8+CD57+ T cells in acquired aplastic anemia. TCRdb processed the reads anew with MiXCR; each CDR3 protein has one entry. The data show some 200,000 distinct CDR3 sequences, approximately 48% seen once. What was sequenced was sorted CD4+, CD8+, or CD8+CD57+ T cells (not recorded which) from PBMCs. The receptors derive from a human donor with aplastic anemia. The CDR3 runs from the conserved cysteine through the conserved F or W. Fields, in order: clone size, J gene, V gene, D gene, CDR3 DNA, CDR3 protein. The D gene is left open where the match is weak. Clone size, where shown, is once, few, many, or a class for clones that have expanded.

many,TRBJ2-7,TRBV7-3,TRBD2,TGTGCCAGCAGCTTATTAGCGGGAGCCTACGAGCAGTACTTC,CASSLLAGAYEQYF
.,TRBJ2-5,TRBV9,TRBD1,TGTGCCAGCAGCATTAGCGACAGGGGGAAAGAGACCCAGTACTTC,CASSISDRGKETQYF
few,TRBJ2-2,TRBV24-1,TRBD1,TGTGCCACCAGACCAACGGGACAGGGTAGCACCGGGGAGCTGTTTTTT,CATRPTGQGSTGELFF
.,TRBJ1-2,TRBV7-8,TRBD1,TGTGCCAGCAGCTTATCTAGGACAGGGTATGGCTACACCTTC,CASSLSRTGYGYTF
many,TRBJ2-1,TRBV20-1,.,TGCAGTGCTAGAGAACAAACTAGGTTTGGCTTTGAGCAGTTCTTC,CSAREQTRFGFEQFF
.,TRBJ1-5,TRBV10-1,.,TGCGCCAGCAGTGATTGGGGAGGGTTGGCAAGCAATCAGCCCCAGCATTTT,CASSDWGGLASNQPQHF
.,TRBJ2-7,TRBV27,TRBD1,TGTGCCAGCAGTCCACGTCCCGGGACAGGGGGCGGGCAGTACTTC,CASSPRPGTGGGQYF
many,TRBJ2-5,TRBV25-1,.,TGTGCCAGCAGTGAAGGGGGGACGGCCCAAGAGACCCAGTACTTC,CASSEGGTAQETQYF
.,TRBJ2-5,TRBV25-1,.,TGTGCCAGCAGTGTCAGCCGCGTGCCGGGCGAGACCCAGTACTTC,CASSVSRVPGETQYF
.,TRBJ2-7,TRBV2,TRBD2,TGTGCCAGCGATCTAGCGGGGAGGATAGGGTACTTC,CASDLAGRIGYF
many,TRBJ2-7,TRBV7-2,.,TGTGCCAGCAGCCCCTCATCCACCTACGAGCAGTACTTC,CASSPSSTYEQYF
.,TRBJ1-2,TRBV5-1,.,TGCGCCAGCAGCTTGGAGCCAGCTAACTATGGCTACACCTTC,CASSLEPANYGYTF
.,TRBJ2-7,TRBV10-3,.,TGTGCCATCAGTTCCATGGCGTACGAGCAGTACTTC,CAISSMAYEQYF
many,TRBJ1-1,TRBV3-1,.,TGTGCCAGCAGCCACAGAGGCGGGGCGGTGAACACTGAAGCTTTCTTT,CASSHRGGAVNTEAFF
few,TRBJ2-3,TRBV13,TRBD2,TGTGCCAGCAGCTTAGGCGTTCTAGCGGGAGGACGGGGGTTGGGCACAGATACGCAGTATTTT,CASSLGVLAGGRGLGTDTQYF
many,TRBJ2-7,TRBV20-1,.,TGCAGTGCTAGAGCAATAGGGAGCTCCTACGAGCAGTACTTC,CSARAIGSSYEQYF
.,TRBJ2-7,TRBV19,TRBD1,TGTGCCAGTAGTATACAGGGGGCCGACGAGCAGTACTTC,CASSIQGADEQYF
.,TRBJ2-1,TRBV7-6,TRBD1,TGTGCCAGCAGCTCAGGGGGCGCATCCTACAATGAGCAGTTCTTC,CASSSGGASYNEQFF
many,TRBJ1-2,TRBV6-1,.,TGTGCCAGCAGCAACCTTCGACAGGTTGGCTACACCTTC,CASSNLRQVGYTF
.,TRBJ2-5,TRBV7-2,TRBD2,TGTGCCAGCAGCTTAATGGGGGGGTACCAAGAGACCCAGTACTTC,CASSLMGGYQETQYF
.,TRBJ2-7,TRBV12-3/TRBV12-4,TRBD2,TGTGCCAGCACTTCAACTAGCGGGGTCACCTACGAGCAGTACTTC,CASTSTSGVTYEQYF
.,TRBJ1-6,TRBV20-1,TRBD1,TGCAGTGCTAGAGCCCCAAGACAGGGTCTACTTTCACCCCTCCACTTT,CSARAPRQGLLSPLHF
.,TRBJ2-7,TRBV20-1,.,TGCAGTGCTAGAGTTACATCGGGGCACGAGCAGTACTTC,CSARVTSGHEQYF
.,TRBJ1-1,TRBV10-1,.,TGCGCCAGCAGTGAGGAAGGCGGACCGGGGAACACTGAAGCTTTCTTT,CASSEEGGPGNTEAFF
once,TRBJ2-7,TRBV10-1,TRBD2,TGCGCCAGCAGTGAAAGGACTAGCGGATACGAGCAGTACTTC,CASSERTSGYEQYF
.,TRBJ2-3,TRBV28,TRBD2,TGTGCCAGCAGTTTAGGACTAGCAGGGAGACCTTGGCTCACCGATACGCAGTATTTT,CASSLGLAGRPWLTDTQYF
few,TRBJ1-1,TRBV13,.,TGTGCCAGCAGCACGGGACCGCGGAACACTGAAGCTTTCTTT,CASSTGPRNTEAFF
.,TRBJ2-1,TRBV5-1,TRBD2,TGCGCCAGCAGCTTCGCTAGCGGGGGGCCCTACAATGAGCAGTTCTTC,CASSFASGGPYNEQFF
.,TRBJ2-3,TRBV20-1,.,TGCAGTGCGGTCCGGGACTCCCAAGATACGCAGTATTTT,CSAVRDSQDTQYF
.,TRBJ2-1,TRBV6-1,.,TGTGCCAGCAGCCGTCGGGACTACAATGAGCAGTTCTTC,CASSRRDYNEQFF
few,TRBJ1-2,TRBV24-1,.,TGTGCCACCAGGCCAAGGGGAAATGATGGCTACACCTTC,CATRPRGNDGYTF
.,TRBJ1-4,TRBV7-2,.,TGTGCCAGCAGCTATGGATCTAATGAAAAACTGTTTTTT,CASSYGSNEKLFF
.,TRBJ2-3,TRBV11-1,TRBD2,TGTGCCAGCAGCCCGGGACTAGCGGGAGCAACAGATACGCAGTATTTT,CASSPGLAGATDTQYF
.,TRBJ2-1,TRBV7-2,TRBD2,TGTGCCAGCAGCTTAGGGCTACTAGCGGGGAACAATGAGCAGTTCTTC,CASSLGLLAGNNEQFF
many,TRBJ1-1,TRBV6-5,.,TGTGCCAGCAGCCGAGGACCGGTACCTGAAGCTTTCTTT,CASSRGPVPEAFF
.,TRBJ1-2,TRBV9,TRBD1,TGTGCCAGCAGCGTAGGAGACAGGGTCTATGGCTACACCTTC,CASSVGDRVYGYTF
many,TRBJ2-3,TRBV9,.,TGTGCCAGCAGCGTAGCTGGAGGGCGCACAGATACGCAGTATTTT,CASSVAGGRTDTQYF
.,TRBJ2-1,TRBV12-3/TRBV12-4,.,TGTGCCAGCAGTTCTTCCTCGGACAGTCTTGGCCACAATGAGCAGTTCTTC,CASSSSSDSLGHNEQFF
few,TRBJ1-6,TRBV7-2,.,TGTGCCAGCAGCCCTAGCTATAATTCACCCCTCCACTTT,CASSPSYNSPLHF
.,TRBJ1-1,TRBV10-3,TRBD1,TGTGCCATCAGTGAGCGGCGCGACAGGGGATACACTGAAGCTTTCTTT,CAISERRDRGYTEAFF
.,TRBJ2-2,TRBV5-1,.,TGCGCCAGCAGCTGGCCCAAGGACTACACCGGGGAGCTGTTTTTT,CASSWPKDYTGELFF
.,TRBJ2-7,TRBV18,TRBD1,TGTGCCAGCTCACCCGGACAGGCGTTCTACGAGCAGTACTTC,CASSPGQAFYEQYF
.,TRBJ1-6,TRBV7-2,.,TGTGCCAGCAGCTTTGGCAGTCATTCACCCCTCCACTTT,CASSFGSHSPLHF
.,TRBJ1-3,TRBV25-1,.,TGTGCCAGCAGTGACATCGTCGGAAACACCATATATTTT,CASSDIVGNTIYF
many,TRBJ1-2,TRBV4-2,.,TGTGCCAGCAGCCAAGGGGACGGGACGGGGAACTATGGCTACACCTTC,CASSQGDGTGNYGYTF
.,TRBJ1-1,TRBV28,.,TGTGCCAGCAGTTTAATGGTACACTCGAACACTGAAGCTTTCTTT,CASSLMVHSNTEAFF
.,TRBJ1-5,TRBV27,TRBD1,TGTGCCAGCAGACCAAGACAGGGAAACCAGCCCCAGCATTTT,CASRPRQGNQPQHF
few,TRBJ1-2,TRBV29-1,.,TGCAGCGTCGGAGGAACAGCGAACTATGGCTACACCTTC,CSVGGTANYGYTF
.,TRBJ2-1,TRBV5-4,TRBD1,TGTGCCAGCAGCTTCGCCCCGGGACAGCGATACAATGAGCAGTTCTTC,CASSFAPGQRYNEQFF
.,TRBJ1-1,TRBV7-9,.,TGTGCCAGCAGCTTAGCTGCCCGGACAGCTTTCTTT,CASSLAARTAFF
.,TRBJ2-3,TRBV7-8,TRBD1,TGTGCCAGCAGCTCGGGACAGGGTAGGACAGATACGCAGTATTTT,CASSSGQGRTDTQYF
.,TRBJ1-2,TRBV19,TRBD1,TGTGCCAGTAGCCTACAGGGGGCGTTAGGCTACACCTTC,CASSLQGALGYTF
.,TRBJ2-7,TRBV19,TRBD1,TGTGCCAGTAGACCACTCGGACAGGGATCCTACGAGCAGTACTTC,CASRPLGQGSYEQYF
few,TRBJ2-7,TRBV9,TRBD2,TGTGCCAGCAGCCCCGGGACTAGCGAATACGAGCAGTACTTC,CASSPGTSEYEQYF
many,TRBJ1-1,TRBV25-1,.,TGTGCCAGCAGTTGGAAGATGGACACTGAAGCTTTCTTT,CASSWKMDTEAFF